This TCR beta chain was recorded in a study of blood T cell repertoires in COVID-19. Study-level information: PBMCs, B-cell-depleted T cells, or T cells provided the cDNA or gDNA that made up the material.

Generated by immunoSEQ multiplex PCR, the TCRdb table keeps only in-frame clones and is missing some. The sample consists of about 300,000 clones, roughly 90% of them appearing once. This CDR3 has 15 amino acids. V shed 0 bases and J 2 bases; nucleotides not matched to a gene: 3. Germline CDR1 reads SGHTA; CDR2 reads FQGTGA. The Seattle patients, enrolled during active infection, were followed longitudinally. This sequence joins TRBV7-3 and TRBJ1-2; 7 bases align to TRBD1. This clonotype was obtained from a woman under 40 with COVID-19, enrolled during active disease. The sequencing input was peripheral blood. The CDR3: CASSLTGQANYGYTF. CDR3 DNA: TGTGCCAGCAGCTTAACAGGACAGGCAAACTATGGCTACACCTTC.